This is a list of T cell receptor beta chains from one sample in a study of T cells after yellow fever vaccination. One entry per CDR3 protein results from TCRdb running MiXCR on the 5' RACE reads. The table includes about 320,000 distinct CDR3 sequences, around 10% detected once. Source: CD4+ T cells sorted from PBMCs, taken 45 days after the yellow fever booster vaccination. The receptors shown here come from a man younger than 35 who received the YFV17D yellow fever vaccine. CDR3s include the opening cysteine and the closing phenylalanine or tryptophan. D genes are given only for firm matches. Part of the rows lack a size; the others show once, few, many or a class for expanded clones.

V: TRBV19; J: TRBJ2-1; size: .; D: .; CDR3: CASSIWNEQFF; DNA: TGTGCCAGTAGTATATGGAATGAGCAGTTCTTC
V: TRBV20-1; J: TRBJ1-1; size: .; D: .; CDR3: CSASIQGSNTEAFF; DNA: TGCAGTGCCAGCATACAGGGCTCGAACACTGAAGCTTTCTTT
V: TRBV12-3/TRBV12-4; J: TRBJ2-5; size: .; D: TRBD1; CDR3: CASSLQGAFRETQYF; DNA: TGTGCCAGCAGCTTACAGGGGGCCTTTAGAGAGACCCAGTACTTC
V: TRBV9; J: TRBJ1-4; size: few; D: TRBD1; CDR3: CASGQGSGEKLFF; DNA: TGTGCCAGTGGACAGGGGAGTGGGGAAAAACTGTTTTTT
V: TRBV11-2; J: TRBJ2-1; size: few; D: .; CDR3: CASSLRRHNEQFF; DNA: TGTGCCAGCAGCTTGAGGCGGCACAATGAGCAGTTCTTC
V: TRBV4-3; J: TRBJ2-2; size: few; D: .; CDR3: CASSQEGIMNTGELFF; DNA: TGCGCCAGCAGCCAAGAAGGCATTATGAACACCGGGGAGCTGTTTTTT
V: TRBV4-3; J: TRBJ2-3; size: .; D: TRBD2; CDR3: CASSQLKAGSTDTQYF; DNA: TGCGCCAGCAGCCAACTCAAAGCGGGGAGCACAGATACGCAGTATTTT
V: TRBV12-3/TRBV12-4; J: TRBJ2-3; size: many; D: .; CDR3: CASSSLGHSGGTQYF; DNA: TGTGCCAGCAGTTCTTTGGGCCATTCTGGGGGTACGCAGTATTTT
V: TRBV6-5; J: TRBJ1-5; size: .; D: .; CDR3: CASSPQVYSNQPQHF; DNA: TGTGCCAGCAGTCCCCAGGTGTATAGCAATCAGCCCCAGCATTTT
V: TRBV2; J: TRBJ2-4; size: .; D: .; CDR3: CASRDLPLGAKNIQYF; DNA: TGTGCCAGCAGGGACCTACCCCTCGGAGCCAAAAACATTCAGTACTTC
V: TRBV6-6; J: TRBJ2-7; size: few; D: .; CDR3: CASSYTHRDHEQYF; DNA: TGTGCCAGCAGCTATACCCACAGGGACCACGAGCAGTACTTC
V: TRBV5-1; J: TRBJ1-6; size: .; D: .; CDR3: CASSPDGGNSPLHF; DNA: TGCGCCAGCAGCCCCGATGGGGGTAATTCACCCCTCCACTTT
V: TRBV7-9; J: TRBJ1-2; size: many; D: TRBD1; CDR3: CASTRQGAIAGYTF; DNA: TGTGCCAGCACCCGACAGGGAGCCATAGCCGGCTACACCTTC
V: TRBV29-1; J: TRBJ1-2; size: .; D: .; CDR3: CSVTLSSARGTGGGYTF; DNA: TGCAGCGTCACCCTCTCCAGTGCCCGGGGGACCGGGGGAGGCTACACCTTC
V: TRBV5-1; J: TRBJ1-2; size: many; D: .; CDR3: CASSLGQPIGVDGYTF; DNA: TGCGCCAGCAGCTTGGGACAGCCTATCGGGGTTGATGGCTACACCTTC
V: TRBV5-8; J: TRBJ2-3; size: many; D: TRBD2; CDR3: CASSSGGLIDTQYF; DNA: TGTGCCAGCAGCTCGGGGGGGCTCATAGATACGCAGTATTTT
V: TRBV5-1; J: TRBJ2-3; size: few; D: .; CDR3: CASSLEASRTDTQYF; DNA: TGCGCCAGCAGCTTGGAGGCGTCTCGGACAGATACGCAGTATTTT
V: TRBV28; J: TRBJ1-2; size: .; D: .; CDR3: CASSSGDRGYTF; DNA: TGTGCCAGCAGTTCAGGGGATCGTGGCTACACCTTC
V: TRBV2; J: TRBJ2-3; size: .; D: TRBD1; CDR3: CASNRDRSTDTQYF; DNA: TGTGCCAGCAATCGGGACAGAAGCACAGATACGCAGTATTTT
V: TRBV21-1; J: TRBJ1-2; size: .; D: .; CDR3: CASRGHPPVYGYTF; DNA: TGTGCCAGCCGGGGACACCCCCCGGTCTATGGCTACACCTTC
V: TRBV15; J: TRBJ2-3; size: .; D: TRBD2; CDR3: CATSTRLAGGTDTQYF; DNA: TGTGCCACCAGCACCCGACTAGCGGGGGGAACAGATACGCAGTATTTT
V: TRBV9; J: TRBJ1-1; size: many; D: TRBD1; CDR3: CASSGGQGMSTEAFF; DNA: TGTGCCAGCAGCGGGGGACAGGGGATGAGCACTGAAGCTTTCTTT
V: TRBV29-1; J: TRBJ2-1; size: few; D: TRBD2; CDR3: CSVPSSGTSGGGKQFF; DNA: TGCAGCGTTCCCTCTTCCGGGACTAGCGGGGGTGGGAAGCAGTTCTTC
V: TRBV7-2; J: TRBJ2-1; size: few; D: TRBD2; CDR3: CASSLTSGGENEQFF; DNA: TGTGCCAGCAGCTTGACTAGCGGGGGTGAGAATGAGCAGTTCTTC
V: TRBV18; J: TRBJ2-1; size: .; D: .; CDR3: CASSTTGGNEQFF; DNA: TGTGCCAGCTCGACGACTGGTGGCAATGAGCAGTTCTTC
V: TRBV11-2; J: TRBJ1-6; size: .; D: .; CDR3: CASSLGQSSSPLHF; DNA: TGTGCCAGCAGCTTAGGACAGAGTAGTTCACCCCTCCACTTT
V: TRBV7-2; J: TRBJ2-5; size: .; D: .; CDR3: CASSLLGGGGVMETQYF; DNA: TGTGCCAGCAGCCTACTGGGAGGGGGGGGCGTGATGGAGACCCAGTACTTC
V: TRBV7-9; J: TRBJ1-2; size: many; D: .; CDR3: CASSSTGNYGYTF; DNA: TGTGCCAGCAGCTCCACAGGGAACTATGGCTACACCTTC
V: TRBV3-1; J: TRBJ2-3; size: few; D: TRBD2; CDR3: CASSPFPQSGGAGTQYF; DNA: TGTGCCAGCAGCCCCTTCCCCCAAAGCGGGGGGGCTGGTACGCAGTATTTT
V: TRBV3-1; J: TRBJ2-7; size: .; D: .; CDR3: CASSQYTASYEQYF; DNA: TGTGCCAGCAGCCAGTACACAGCCTCCTACGAGCAGTACTTC
V: TRBV5-1; J: TRBJ1-2; size: few; D: TRBD1; CDR3: CASSRETGEGYTF; DNA: TGCGCCAGCAGCCGAGAGACAGGGGAAGGCTACACCTTC
V: TRBV19; J: TRBJ2-1; size: .; D: TRBD2; CDR3: CASSPGTRGVDEQFF; DNA: TGTGCCAGTAGCCCCGGGACTAGGGGGGTCGATGAGCAGTTCTTC
V: TRBV5-1; J: TRBJ2-6; size: few; D: .; CDR3: CASSLADRANVLTF; DNA: TGCGCCAGCAGCTTGGCTGACAGGGCCAACGTCCTGACTTTC
V: TRBV21-1; J: TRBJ1-2; size: many; D: .; CDR3: CARHRDTYLYGYTF; DNA: TGTGCCAGACACCGGGACACCTACCTGTATGGCTACACCTTC
V: TRBV3-1; J: TRBJ1-1; size: few; D: .; CDR3: CASSHQGNTEAFF; DNA: TGTGCCAGCAGCCATCAGGGTAACACTGAAGCTTTCTTT
V: TRBV20-1; J: TRBJ2-2; size: .; D: TRBD2; CDR3: CSASHGTTRELFF; DNA: TGCAGTGCTAGCCACGGGACTACCCGGGAGCTGTTTTTT
V: TRBV20-1; J: TRBJ1-1; size: few; D: .; CDR3: CSARGAPGPNTEAFF; DNA: TGCAGTGCTAGAGGTGCCCCGGGCCCAAACACTGAAGCTTTCTTT
V: TRBV7-2; J: TRBJ1-4; size: .; D: .; CDR3: CASSLFGGADEKLIF; DNA: TGTGCCAGCAGCTTATTCGGGGGCGCAGATGAAAAACTGATTTTT
V: TRBV30; J: TRBJ2-7; size: .; D: .; CDR3: CAWSVWGASYEQYF; DNA: TGTGCCTGGAGTGTATGGGGGGCTTCCTACGAGCAGTACTTC
V: TRBV20-1; J: TRBJ1-6; size: .; D: TRBD1; CDR3: CSAITRGRGYSPLHF; DNA: TGCAGTGCCATCACCAGGGGGCGGGGGTATTCACCCCTCCACTTT
V: TRBV20-1; J: TRBJ1-1; size: few; D: .; CDR3: CSAPPGEGVAFF; DNA: TGCAGTGCGCCCCCGGGGGAGGGGGTAGCTTTCTTT
V: TRBV6-5; J: TRBJ2-3; size: .; D: .; CDR3: CASRFRGALTDTQYF; DNA: TGTGCCAGCAGGTTCAGGGGGGCCCTCACAGATACGCAGTATTTT
V: TRBV6-5; J: TRBJ1-2; size: .; D: TRBD1; CDR3: CASSYGTGGYGYTF; DNA: TGTGCCAGCAGTTACGGGACAGGGGGATATGGCTACACCTTC
V: TRBV7-2; J: TRBJ2-5; size: few; D: .; CDR3: CASSLDPNSAETQYF; DNA: TGTGCCAGCAGCTTAGATCCTAATAGTGCCGAGACCCAGTACTTC
V: TRBV4-1; J: TRBJ1-6; size: few; D: .; CDR3: CASSQDRQDSGTLHF; DNA: TGCGCCAGCAGCCAAGATCGTCAGGATTCGGGAACCCTCCACTTT
V: TRBV18; J: TRBJ2-2; size: few; D: TRBD1; CDR3: CASSPWGQSYGELFF; DNA: TGTGCCAGCTCACCCTGGGGACAGTCTTACGGGGAGCTGTTTTTT
V: TRBV10-1; J: TRBJ2-4; size: .; D: .; CDR3: CASSEHRATKNIQYF; DNA: TGCGCCAGCAGTGAGCACAGAGCAACCAAAAACATTCAGTACTTC
V: TRBV7-6; J: TRBJ2-3; size: few; D: TRBD2; CDR3: CASSSDGGASPTDTQYF; DNA: TGTGCCAGCAGCTCTGACGGGGGGGCGTCCCCCACAGATACGCAGTATTTT
V: TRBV9; J: TRBJ2-1; size: .; D: .; CDR3: CASSVDASPIDEQFF; DNA: TGTGCCAGCAGCGTAGACGCTAGCCCTATTGATGAGCAGTTCTTC
V: TRBV5-4; J: TRBJ1-4; size: .; D: .; CDR3: CASSLVGDSEKLFF; DNA: TGTGCCAGCAGCTTGGTGGGGGACTCCGAAAAACTGTTTTTT
V: TRBV5-1; J: TRBJ2-3; size: few; D: TRBD2; CDR3: CASSLGTRIPTQYF; DNA: TGCGCCAGCAGCTTGGGGACTAGGATACCTACGCAGTATTTT
V: TRBV7-3; J: TRBJ2-2; size: .; D: .; CDR3: CASSPRWGRGATGELFF; DNA: TGTGCCAGCAGCCCCCGTTGGGGACGGGGGGCGACCGGGGAGCTGTTTTTT
V: TRBV5-1; J: TRBJ1-2; size: .; D: TRBD1; CDR3: CASSPAPGRGLSNYGYTF; DNA: TGCGCCAGCAGTCCAGCCCCGGGGAGGGGGCTTTCTAACTATGGCTACACCTTC
V: TRBV15; J: TRBJ1-5; size: few; D: TRBD1; CDR3: CATSAQGRQPQHF; DNA: TGTGCCACCAGCGCACAGGGGAGACAGCCCCAGCATTTT
V: TRBV28; J: TRBJ2-1; size: few; D: .; CDR3: CASSLYDQRTEPQFF; DNA: TGTGCCAGCAGTTTATACGATCAGAGGACAGAACCTCAGTTCTTC
V: TRBV4-3; J: TRBJ2-3; size: many; D: .; CDR3: CASSQDPGIDTQYF; DNA: TGCGCCAGCAGCCAAGATCCAGGGATAGATACGCAGTATTTT
V: TRBV7-3; J: TRBJ2-3; size: .; D: .; CDR3: CASSPIAAPTDTQYF; DNA: TGTGCCAGCAGCCCAATAGCGGCCCCCACAGATACGCAGTATTTT